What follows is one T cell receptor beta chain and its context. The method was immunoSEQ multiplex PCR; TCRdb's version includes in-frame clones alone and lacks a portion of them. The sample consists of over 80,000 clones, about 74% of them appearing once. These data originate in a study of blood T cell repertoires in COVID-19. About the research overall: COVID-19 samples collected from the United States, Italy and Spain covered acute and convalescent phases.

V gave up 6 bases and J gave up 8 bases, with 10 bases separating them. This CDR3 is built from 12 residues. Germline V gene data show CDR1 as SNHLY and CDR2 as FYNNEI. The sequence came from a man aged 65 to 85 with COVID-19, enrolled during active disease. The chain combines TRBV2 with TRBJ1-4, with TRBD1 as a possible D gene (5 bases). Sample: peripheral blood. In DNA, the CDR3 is TGTGCCAGCAGGGCAGGGCGAGAAAAACTGTTTTTT. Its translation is CASRAGREKLFF.